This entry concerns a single T cell receptor beta chain. MiXCR, applied by TCRdb to the 5' RACE reads, yields one record per CDR3 protein. The sample carries a few hundred thousand distinct CDR3 sequences, around 8.1% recorded once. These data originate in a study of T cells after yellow fever vaccination. V lost 5 bases and J lost 5; bases outside the gene matches: 7. Per germline, CDR1 SEHNR and CDR2 FQNEAQ (reference sequence). The CDR3 totals 14 residues. The sequencing used PBMCs, collected about 49 days after the first yellow fever vaccination. This sequence was found in a man aged 18 to 29 who received the YFV17D yellow fever vaccine. V usage is TRBV7-9 and J usage is TRBJ1-2; TRBD1 matches at 8 bases. CDR3 nucleotide sequence: TGTGCCAGCAGCATCGGACAGGGAGGATATGGCTACACCTTC. This codes for CASSIGQGGYGYTF.